Presented here are 20 T cell receptor beta chains from one specimen sequenced in a study of T cells after somatic rescue of genetic block. The protocol was immunoSEQ multiplex PCR, while the TCRdb copy is restricted to in-frame clones and leaves out a portion. The repertoire has 80,000 to 100,000 clones, over 80% of them found once; the top ten carry roughly 1.5%. The material sequenced was peripheral blood mononuclear cells (PBMCs). The receptor set was obtained from a woman in her late teens or twenties.

The chain is built from TRBV5-6 and TRBJ2-2; D gene uncertain. V lost 2 bases, J lost 7 bases, and 6 bases lay in between. Per germline, CDR1 SGHDT and CDR2 YYEEEE. This CDR3 is built from 12 residues. Written as DNA, the CDR3 is TGTGCCAGCAGCTTAAGCCACGGGGAGCTGTTTTTT. Translated: CASSLSHGELFF.

The CDR3 nucleotides read TGTGCCAGCAGTCAACTTAGCGGAACCGACTACGAGCAGTACTTC. Its translation: CASSQLSGTDYEQYF. This rearrangement joins TRBV27 to TRBJ2-7; D may be TRBD2 (6 bases). The V end lost 5 bases, the J end lost 3 bases, and 17 bases lay between the germline ends. The CDR3 sequence is 15 residues long. The V gene's germline CDR1 is MNHEY and CDR2 SMNVEV (reference sequence).

The rearrangement links TRBV5-5 to TRBJ1-3; 10 nucleotides match TRBD1. This CDR3 comprises 14 residues. Germline CDR1 SGHKS, CDR2 YYEKEE (reference sequence). With 4 bases clipped from V and 5 bases from J, the junction kept 3 bases outside the gene matches. CDR3 DNA: TGTGCCAGCAGCAGGACAGGGGGGCGAAACACCATATATTTT. Protein: CASSRTGGRNTIYF.

This clone was seen a single time. The CDR3 protein is CASSTFPLDSTEAFF. The CDR3 DNA is TGCGCCAGCAGCACCTTCCCCCTAGACAGCACTGAAGCTTTCTTT. V and J are TRBV5-1 and TRBJ1-1, with D possibly TRBD1 on 5 matching bases. Germline lookup yields CDR1 SGHRS and CDR2 YFSETQ. Trimming removed 4 bases from V and 4 bases from J, with 17 bases in between. The CDR3 is 15 residues long.

This chain connects TRBV2 to TRBJ2-5; 7 nucleotides line up with TRBD2. The germline gives CDR1 SNHLY, CDR2 FYNNEI. The CDR3 length is 15 residues. Germline trimming cut 10 bases from V and 1 base from J; bases unmatched to any gene: 12. CDR3 sequence reads: CATPGGASGQETQYF. The CDR3 region has the DNA TGTGCCACCCCCGGCGGGGCTAGCGGCCAAGAGACCCAGTACTTC.

The rearrangement uses TRBV9 and TRBJ2-1, with D uncertain. CDR1 is SGDLS and CDR2 is YYNGEE in the germline V gene. The CDR3 runs to 15 residues. Trimming took 4 bases from V and 5 from J, leaving 16 bases between them. The CDR3: CASSPTLRYNNEQFF. The DNA for the CDR3 is TGTGCCAGCAGCCCGACTTTACGGTATAACAATGAGCAGTTCTTC.

The chain joins TRBV19 to TRBJ1-2; no reliable D call. With 1 base removed from V and 8 bases from J, the gap between germline ends came to 17 bases. This CDR3 contains 15 residues. CDR1 and CDR2 from the germline V gene are LNHDA and SQIVND (reference sequence). The CDR3 nucleotides read TGTGCCAGTAGTATAGGAGGGCAGGCAACCACGGGCTACACCTTC. Amino acid sequence: CASSIGGQATTGYTF.

The chain recombines TRBV5-8 with TRBJ1-4; 7 bases line up with TRBD1. Trimming removed 0 bases from V and 12 bases from J; junction bases left unmatched: 8. From germline, CDR1 is SGHTS and CDR2 YDEGEE. The CDR3 loop spans 14 amino acids. This CDR3 reads CASSLDRGRSELFF. The CDR3 bases are TGTGCCAGCAGCTTGGACAGGGGACGTTCTGAACTGTTTTTT.

The V call is TRBV7-9, the J call TRBJ2-7; D not certain. The germline V gene has CDR1 SEHNR and CDR2 FQNEAQ (reference sequence). The CDR3 length is 14 residues. V was cut by 1 base and J by 2 bases, with 9 bases left in between. DNA for the CDR3: TGTGCCAGCAGCTTAGTCGCCGGAACCTACGAGCAGTACTTC. The encoded protein is CASSLVAGTYEQYF.

The chain employs TRBV28 and TRBJ2-7; perhaps TRBD1 as D (6 bases). The CDR3 has 14 residues. Germline V lookup: CDR1 MDHEN, CDR2 SYDVKM. Between the trimmed V and J ends, which lost 8 bases and 0 bases, there was a span of 14 bases. The CDR3: CASRTTGFSYEQYF. DNA of the CDR3: TGTGCCAGCCGGACGACAGGATTCTCCTACGAGCAGTACTTC.

The chain uses TRBV10-1 and TRBJ2-7; D is perhaps TRBD2 (6 bases). This CDR3 comprises 14 residues. V was shortened by 11 bases and J by 4 bases, with 21 bases between the two germline ends. The germline V gene has CDR1 WNHNN and CDR2 SYGVQD (reference sequence). The CDR3 is CAAPGTPPPYEQYF. CDR3 DNA sequence: TGCGCCGCTCCGGGGACTCCCCCACCTTACGAGCAGTACTTC.

The genes are TRBV30 and TRBJ1-4; 7 positions agree with TRBD1. V was clipped by 2 bases and J by 6 bases; unmatched bases: 12. In germline, CDR1 is GTSNPN, CDR2 SVGIG (reference sequence). The length of the CDR3 is 16 residues. The CDR3 loop is CAWSPTYGQVDEKLFF. Written as DNA, the CDR3 is TGTGCCTGGAGTCCCACCTACGGACAGGTAGATGAAAAACTGTTTTTT.

This chain connects TRBV5-1 to TRBJ1-1; D gene unclear. Between the trimmed V and J ends, which lost 0 bases and 1 base, there was a span of 4 bases. Germline V lookup: CDR1 SGHRS, CDR2 YFSETQ. The CDR3 is 13 residues long. CDR3 loop: CASSLAENTEAFF. DNA of the CDR3: TGCGCCAGCAGCTTGGCAGAGAACACTGAAGCTTTCTTT. The complete variable domain, with remaining parts taken from reference TRBV5-1 and TRBJ1-1, reads KAGVTQTPRYLIKTRGQQVTLSCSPISGHRSVSWYQQTPGQGLQFLFEYFSETQRNKGNFPGRFSGRQFSNSRSEMNVSTLELGDSALYLCASSLAENTEAFFGQGTRLTVV.

J is TRBJ2-1 and V is TRBV29-1; D may be TRBD2 (6 bases). This CDR3 is built from 14 residues. Trimming pared 6 bases from V and 1 base from J, leaving 13 bases between. The germline V gene encodes CDR1 SQVTM and CDR2 ANQGSEA. CDR3 sequence: CSVESGWSYNEQFF. In nucleotides, the CDR3 is TGCAGCGTAGAGAGCGGGTGGTCCTACAATGAGCAGTTCTTC.

The chain has TRBV28 and TRBJ2-5; D is unclear. V gave up 3 bases and J gave up 4 bases, with 15 bases separating them. The CDR3 covers 15 residues. CDR1 and CDR2 (germline): MDHEN, SYDVKM. CDR3 amino acids: CASSFLGQNRETQYF. CDR3 nucleotides: TGTGCCAGCAGTTTCTTAGGCCAGAACAGAGAGACCCAGTACTTC.

J is TRBJ2-5 and V is TRBV7-2; D perhaps matches TRBD1 (5 bases). There are 15 residues in the CDR3. Germline CDR1 SGHTA, CDR2 FQGNSA. The V and J ends lost 1 base and 5 bases respectively, with 14 bases between them. CDR3 in amino acids: CASSLEPARVETQYF. In nucleotides, the CDR3 is TGTGCCAGCAGCTTAGAGCCCGCCAGGGTGGAGACCCAGTACTTC.

The genes are TRBV5-1 and TRBJ2-3; 10 bases agree with TRBD1. CDR3 length: 16 residues. Germline CDR1 reads SGHRS; CDR2 reads YFSETQ. V shed 0 bases, J shed 4 bases, and the junction held 5 bases outside the gene matches. The DNA of the CDR3 is TGCGCCAGCAGCTTGGGGGACAGGGGCGGGTCAGATACGCAGTATTTT. This encodes CASSLGDRGGSDTQYF. Complete variable domain (other parts from reference TRBV5-1 and TRBJ2-3): KAGVTQTPRYLIKTRGQQVTLSCSPISGHRSVSWYQQTPGQGLQFLFEYFSETQRNKGNFPGRFSGRQFSNSRSEMNVSTLELGDSALYLCASSLGDRGGSDTQYFGPGTRLTVL.

The chain has TRBV5-1 and TRBJ2-7, with D uncertain. The V and J ends lost 4 bases and 1 base respectively, with 15 bases between them. The germline CDR1 and CDR2 sequences are SGHRS and YFSETQ. The CDR3 is 15 residues long. CDR3: CASSPAALSSYEQYF. The DNA of the CDR3 is TGCGCCAGCAGCCCCGCCGCCCTTTCATCCTACGAGCAGTACTTC.

The chain recombines TRBV13 with TRBJ1-1, with D uncertain. Looked up from germline, CDR1 is PRHDT and CDR2 is FYEKMQ (reference sequence). The V gene lost 1 base and the J gene lost 1 base, with 4 bases spanning the gap. The CDR3 has 13 amino acids. The CDR3 nucleotides are TGTGCCAGCAGCTTAGAACAGAACACTGAAGCTTTCTTT. It is translated as CASSLEQNTEAFF.

J is TRBJ2-1 and V is TRBV7-2; D remains unclear. CDR1 and CDR2 (germline): SGHTA, FQGNSA. The length of the CDR3 is 15 residues. The ends were cut back, 5 bases at V and 0 bases at J, with 11 bases in the middle. The DNA for the CDR3 is TGTGCCAGCAGCCCCTTGGAGAGCTCCTACAATGAGCAGTTCTTC. This translates into CASSPLESSYNEQFF.